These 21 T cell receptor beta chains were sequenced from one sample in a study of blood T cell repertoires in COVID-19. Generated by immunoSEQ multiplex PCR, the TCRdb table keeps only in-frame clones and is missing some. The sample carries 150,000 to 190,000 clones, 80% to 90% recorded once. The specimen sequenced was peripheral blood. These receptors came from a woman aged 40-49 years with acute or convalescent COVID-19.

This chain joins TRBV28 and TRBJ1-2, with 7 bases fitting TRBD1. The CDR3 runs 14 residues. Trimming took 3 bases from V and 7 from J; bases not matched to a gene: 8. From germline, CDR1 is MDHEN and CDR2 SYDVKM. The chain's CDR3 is CASSFQDRNSGYTF. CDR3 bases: TGTGCCAGCAGTTTTCAGGACAGGAACAGTGGCTACACCTTC.

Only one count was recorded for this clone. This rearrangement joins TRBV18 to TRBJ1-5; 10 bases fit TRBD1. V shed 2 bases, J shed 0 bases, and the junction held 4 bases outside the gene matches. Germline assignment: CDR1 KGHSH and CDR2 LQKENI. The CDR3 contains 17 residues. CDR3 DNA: TGTGCCAGCTCACCATTTGACAGGGGGCATAGCAATCAGCCCCAGCATTTT. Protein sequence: CASSPFDRGHSNQPQHF.

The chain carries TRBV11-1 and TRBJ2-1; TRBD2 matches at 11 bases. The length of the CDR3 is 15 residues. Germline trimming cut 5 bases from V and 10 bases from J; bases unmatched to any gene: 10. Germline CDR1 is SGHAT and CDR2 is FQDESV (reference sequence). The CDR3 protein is CASSGHSGGADEQFF. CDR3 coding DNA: TGTGCCAGCAGCGGACATAGCGGGGGGGCGGACGAGCAGTTCTTC.

CDR3 sequence: CASSQGQFTDTQYF. DNA for the CDR3: TGTGCCAGCAGCCAGGGACAGTTCACAGATACGCAGTATTTT. The chain links TRBV7-3 to TRBJ2-3, with 7 bases aligning to TRBD1. V shed 5 bases, J shed 2 bases, and the junction held 4 bases outside the gene matches. Germline loops: CDR1 SGHTA, CDR2 FQGTGA. The CDR3 has 14 residues.

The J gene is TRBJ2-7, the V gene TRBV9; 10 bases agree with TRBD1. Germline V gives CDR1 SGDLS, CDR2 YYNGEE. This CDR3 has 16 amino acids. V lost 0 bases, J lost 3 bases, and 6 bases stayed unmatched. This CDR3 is CASSVGLGDRGYEQYF. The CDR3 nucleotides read TGTGCCAGCAGCGTAGGGCTCGGGGACAGGGGCTACGAGCAGTACTTC. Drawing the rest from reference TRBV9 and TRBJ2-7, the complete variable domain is DSGVTQTPKHLITATGQRVTLRCSPRSGDLSVYWYQQSLDQGLQFLIQYYNGEERAKGNILERFSAQQFPDLHSELNLSSLELGDSALYFCASSVGLGDRGYEQYFGPGTRLTVT.

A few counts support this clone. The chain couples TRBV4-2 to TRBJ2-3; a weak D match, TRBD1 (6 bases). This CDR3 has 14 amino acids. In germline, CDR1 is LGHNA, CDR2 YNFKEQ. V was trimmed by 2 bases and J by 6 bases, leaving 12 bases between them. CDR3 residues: CASSQRGSEDTQYF. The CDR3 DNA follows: TGTGCCAGCAGCCAAAGGGGGTCCGAGGATACGCAGTATTTT.

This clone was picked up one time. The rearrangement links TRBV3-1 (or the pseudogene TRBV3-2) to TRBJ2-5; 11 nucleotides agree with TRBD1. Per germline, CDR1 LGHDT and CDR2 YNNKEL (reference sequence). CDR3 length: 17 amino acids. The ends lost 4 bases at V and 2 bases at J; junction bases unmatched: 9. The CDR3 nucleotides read TGTGCCAGCAGCCCTCGCCTGGGGGACAGGGGGCAAGAGACCCAGTACTTC. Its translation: CASSPRLGDRGQETQYF.

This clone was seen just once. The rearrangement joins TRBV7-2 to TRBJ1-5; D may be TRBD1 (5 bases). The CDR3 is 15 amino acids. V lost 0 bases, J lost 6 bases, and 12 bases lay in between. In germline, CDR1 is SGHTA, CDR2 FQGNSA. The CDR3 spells CASSLAGLRGQPQHF. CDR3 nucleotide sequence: TGTGCCAGCAGCTTAGCGGGGTTAAGGGGTCAGCCCCAGCATTTT.

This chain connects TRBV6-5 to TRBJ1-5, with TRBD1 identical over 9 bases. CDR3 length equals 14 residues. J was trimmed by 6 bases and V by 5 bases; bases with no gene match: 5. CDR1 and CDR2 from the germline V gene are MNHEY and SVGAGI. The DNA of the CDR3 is TGTGCCAGCAGTCCGGACAGGGGCGGTCAGCCCCAGCATTTT. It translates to CASSPDRGGQPQHF.

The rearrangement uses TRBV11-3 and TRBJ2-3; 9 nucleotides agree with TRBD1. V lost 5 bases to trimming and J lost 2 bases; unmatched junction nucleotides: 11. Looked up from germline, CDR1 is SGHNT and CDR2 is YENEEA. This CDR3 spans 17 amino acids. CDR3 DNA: TGTGCCAGCAGCCCCGGGACAGGGAGAACGTACACAGATACGCAGTATTTT. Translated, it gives CASSPGTGRTYTDTQYF.

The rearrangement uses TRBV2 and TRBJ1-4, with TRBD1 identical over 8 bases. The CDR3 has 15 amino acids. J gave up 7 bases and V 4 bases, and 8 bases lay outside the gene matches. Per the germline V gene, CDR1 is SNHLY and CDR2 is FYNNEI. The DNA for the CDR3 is TGTGCCAGCAGTGTGCAGACAGGGGTTGGTGAAAAACTGTTTTTT. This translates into CASSVQTGVGEKLFF.

The CDR3 DNA is TGTGCCTGGAGTTCAGCCCCCGGGGAGACCCAGTACTTC. It codes for CAWSSAPGETQYF. The V gene is TRBV30, the J gene TRBJ2-5; D not certain. The CDR3 has 13 residues. Germline CDR1 reads GTSNPN; CDR2 reads SVGIG (reference sequence). V was trimmed by 2 bases and J by 5 bases, leaving 12 bases between them.

This CDR3 reads CASSLAGSRQPNTEAFF. The CDR3 nucleotides read TGTGCCAGCAGCTTGGCCGGTTCGCGCCAACCGAACACTGAAGCTTTCTTT. V is TRBV5-5 and J is TRBJ1-1; no clear D. Germline CDR1 SGHKS, CDR2 YYEKEE (reference sequence). V shed 0 bases and J shed 1 base, with 16 bases lying between them. This CDR3 region has 17 residues.

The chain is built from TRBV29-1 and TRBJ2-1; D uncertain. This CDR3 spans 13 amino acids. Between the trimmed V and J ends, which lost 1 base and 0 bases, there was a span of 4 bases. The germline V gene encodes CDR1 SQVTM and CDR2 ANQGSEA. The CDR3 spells CSVEVSSYNEQFF. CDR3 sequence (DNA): TGCAGCGTTGAAGTGAGCTCCTACAATGAGCAGTTCTTC.

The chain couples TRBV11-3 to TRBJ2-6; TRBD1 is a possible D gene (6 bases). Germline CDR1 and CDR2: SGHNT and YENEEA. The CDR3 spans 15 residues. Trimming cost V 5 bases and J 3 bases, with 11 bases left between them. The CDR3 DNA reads TGTGCCAGCAGCACAGACAGGTTTGGGGCCAACGTCCTGACTTTC. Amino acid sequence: CASSTDRFGANVLTF.

CDR3: CASRGTEHNEKLFF. The CDR3 bases are TGTGCCAGTAGGGGGACAGAGCACAATGAAAAACTGTTTTTT. J is TRBJ1-4 and V is TRBV19, with 7 bases lining up with TRBD1. The germline gives CDR1 LNHDA, CDR2 SQIVND (reference sequence). V gave up 6 bases and J gave up 5 bases; unmatched junction bases: 6. The length of the CDR3 is 14 residues.

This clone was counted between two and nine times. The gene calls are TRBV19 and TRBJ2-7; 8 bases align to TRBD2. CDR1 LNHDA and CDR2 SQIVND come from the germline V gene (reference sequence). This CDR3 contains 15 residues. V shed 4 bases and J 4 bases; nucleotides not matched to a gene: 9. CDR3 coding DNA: TGTGCCAGTAGTAATGGAGCGGGAGACGGGTACGAGCAGTACTTC. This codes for CASSNGAGDGYEQYF.

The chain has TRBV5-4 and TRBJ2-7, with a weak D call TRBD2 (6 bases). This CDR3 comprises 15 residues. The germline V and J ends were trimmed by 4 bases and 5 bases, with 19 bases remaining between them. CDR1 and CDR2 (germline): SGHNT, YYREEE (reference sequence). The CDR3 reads CASSATGGVRDEQYF. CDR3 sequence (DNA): TGTGCCAGCAGCGCGACTGGAGGGGTCAGGGACGAGCAGTACTTC. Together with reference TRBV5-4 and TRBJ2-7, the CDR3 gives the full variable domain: ETGVTQSPTHLIKTRGQQVTLRCSSQSGHNTVSWYQQALGQGPQFIFQYYREEENGRGNFPPRFSGLQFPNYSSELNVNALELDDSALYLCASSATGGVRDEQYFGPGTRLTVT.

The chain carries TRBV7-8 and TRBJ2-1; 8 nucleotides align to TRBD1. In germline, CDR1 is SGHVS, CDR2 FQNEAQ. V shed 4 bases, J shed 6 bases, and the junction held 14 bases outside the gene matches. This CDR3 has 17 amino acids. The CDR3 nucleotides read TGTGCCAGCAGCTATGGATGGGCCACCAGGGGGCTCAATGAGCAGTTCTTC. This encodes CASSYGWATRGLNEQFF.

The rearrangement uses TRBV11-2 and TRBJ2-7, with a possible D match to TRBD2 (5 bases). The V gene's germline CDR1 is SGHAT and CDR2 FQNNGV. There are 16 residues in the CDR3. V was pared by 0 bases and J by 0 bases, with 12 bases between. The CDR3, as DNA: TGTGCCAGCAGCTTAGATCGGGGAGACGGCTCCTACGAGCAGTACTTC. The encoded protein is CASSLDRGDGSYEQYF.

As DNA, the CDR3 is TGTGCCAGCAGCCAAGGCAACACTAGGACGCAGTATTTT. Amino acids: CASSQGNTRTQYF. The chain couples TRBV14 to TRBJ2-3, with a tentative D call TRBD2 (5 bases). Germline CDR1 and CDR2: SGHDN and FVKESK. The CDR3 length is 13 residues. Between the trimmed V and J ends, which lost 1 base and 9 bases, there was a span of 11 bases.